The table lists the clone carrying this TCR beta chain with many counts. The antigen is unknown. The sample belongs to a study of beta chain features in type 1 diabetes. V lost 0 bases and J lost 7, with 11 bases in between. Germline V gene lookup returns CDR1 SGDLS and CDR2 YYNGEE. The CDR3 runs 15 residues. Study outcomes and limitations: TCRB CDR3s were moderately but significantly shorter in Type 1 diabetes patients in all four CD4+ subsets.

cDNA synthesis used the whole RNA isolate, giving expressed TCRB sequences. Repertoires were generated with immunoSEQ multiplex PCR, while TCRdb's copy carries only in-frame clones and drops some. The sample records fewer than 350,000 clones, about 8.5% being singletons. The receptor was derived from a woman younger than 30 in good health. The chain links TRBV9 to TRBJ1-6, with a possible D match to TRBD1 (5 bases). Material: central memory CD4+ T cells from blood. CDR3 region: CASSVGQGRNSPLHF. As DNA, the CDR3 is TGTGCCAGCAGCGTAGGGCAGGGAAGGAATTCACCCCTCCACTTT.